A single sample is the source of the 21 T cell receptor beta chains below, sequenced in a study of OX40 agonist ivuxolimab in advanced cancers. Sequenced by immunoSEQ multiplex PCR; TCRdb stores in-frame clones only, minus some. The repertoire includes tens of thousands of clones, 83% of them detected once, and roughly 3.2% sits in the top ten. This specimen was CD4+ or CD8+ T cells sorted from blood, taken in a trial of the OX40 agonist ivuxolimab. These receptors all stem from an adult with an advanced solid tumor such as melanoma, head and neck, liver or kidney cancer.

This rearrangement joins TRBV2 to TRBJ2-7, with D perhaps matching TRBD2 (5 bases). CDR3 length equals 13 residues. CDR1 is SNHLY, CDR2 FYNNEI, per germline. Trimming stripped 7 bases from V and 6 bases from J, with 16 bases between. CDR3 sequence reads: CASNRIANIEQYF. In DNA, the CDR3 is TGTGCCAGCAATCGGATAGCGAATATCGAGCAGTACTTC.

CDR3 DNA: TGTGCCAGCAGCCCCGTGGTGGGGGCCAATCAGCCCCAGCATTTT. Amino acid sequence: CASSPVVGANQPQHF. This rearrangement joins TRBV5-5 to TRBJ1-5, with a tentative D call TRBD1 (6 bases). Trimming cost V 4 bases and J 3 bases, with 14 bases left between them. Per germline, CDR1 SGHKS and CDR2 YYEKEE (reference sequence). The CDR3 runs 15 residues. The full variable domain, completed using reference TRBV5-5 and TRBJ1-5, is DAGVTQSPTHLIKTRGQQVTLRCSPISGHKSVSWYQQVLGQGPQFIFQYYEKEERGRGNFPDRFSARQFPNYSSELNVNALLLGDSALYLCASSPVVGANQPQHFGDGTRLSIL.

V usage is TRBV27 and J usage is TRBJ2-2, with D perhaps being TRBD1 or TRBD2 (5 bases each). Per the germline V gene, CDR1 is MNHEY and CDR2 is SMNVEV (reference sequence). The ends were cut back, 6 bases at V and 7 bases at J, with 18 bases in the middle. This CDR3 has 15 amino acids. DNA for the CDR3: TGTGCCAGCAGCCCATCGTGGGGGACGGGCGGGGAGCTGTTTTTT. It is translated as CASSPSWGTGGELFF.

Concerning this clone: The same CDR3 is also encoded by other DNA sequences in this sample. This chain links TRBV6-4 with TRBJ1-2, with D perhaps TRBD1 (5 bases). Trimming removed 5 bases from V and 0 bases from J, with 10 bases in between. This CDR3 is 14 amino acids long. Germline CDR1 reads MRHNA; CDR2 reads SNTAGT. CDR3 amino acids: CASSRDRSNYGYTF. Here the CDR3 DNA reads TGTGCCAGCAGTCGGGACCGCTCTAACTATGGCTACACCTTC.

The CDR3 spells CASSQELGLAGYSYEQYF. Here the CDR3 DNA reads TGTGCCAGCAGCCAAGAACTGGGACTAGCGGGTTATTCTTACGAGCAGTACTTC. The chain has TRBV4-2 and TRBJ2-7, with 12 bases matching TRBD2. Germline CDR1 LGHNA, CDR2 YNFKEQ. J lost 4 bases, V lost 0 bases, and 10 bases had no gene match. The CDR3 is 18 residues long.

J is TRBJ1-2 and V is TRBV6-5; unclear D gene. V was pared by 8 bases and J by 5 bases, with 18 bases between. The CDR3 consists of 14 residues. The germline V gene has CDR1 MNHEY and CDR2 SVGAGI. The CDR3 sequence is CASGGSRVEYGYTF. The DNA for the CDR3 is TGTGCCAGCGGAGGAAGCCGGGTCGAATATGGCTACACCTTC.

This sequence joins TRBV6-5 and TRBJ1-1; D possibly corresponds to TRBD1 (5 bases). From germline, CDR1 is MNHEY and CDR2 SVGAGI. The CDR3 has 14 amino acids. Trimming took 6 bases from V and 3 from J, leaving 14 bases between them. CDR3 in amino acids: CASRAQGSDTEAFF. The CDR3 region has the DNA TGTGCCAGCAGAGCCCAGGGTTCGGACACTGAAGCTTTCTTT.

This chain joins TRBV18 and TRBJ2-5; tentative D call: TRBD1 (6 bases). V shed 3 bases and J shed 5 bases, with 16 bases lying between them. CDR1 and CDR2 (germline): KGHSH, LQKENI. This CDR3 is 15 amino acids long. CDR3 sequence: CASSPLDRSQETQYF. The CDR3, as DNA: TGTGCCAGCTCACCTCTCGACAGGTCTCAGGAGACCCAGTACTTC.

The chain uses TRBV5-1 and TRBJ2-1, with D unclear. Trimming left V 4 bases short and J 8 bases short, with 13 bases between. CDR3 length equals 13 residues. CDR1 and CDR2 from the germline V gene are SGHRS and YFSETQ. The CDR3 here is CASSLAVVYEQFF. DNA of the CDR3: TGCGCCAGCAGCCTTGCAGTAGTCTATGAGCAGTTCTTC.

V gene TRBV11-3 combines with J gene TRBJ2-2; D is ambiguous. CDR1 is SGHNT, CDR2 YENEEA, per germline. V dropped 2 bases and J dropped 2 bases, with 0 bases sitting between them. There are 12 residues in the CDR3. In DNA, the CDR3 is TGTGCCAGCAGCTTAAACACCGGGGAGCTGTTTTTT. Translation gives CASSLNTGELFF.

The CDR3 spells CASSQARTSGSSYEQYF. CDR3 in DNA: TGTGCCAGCAGCCAAGCAAGGACTAGCGGGAGCTCCTACGAGCAGTACTTC. The rearrangement joins TRBV4-2 to TRBJ2-7, with 13 positions matching TRBD2. Per germline, CDR1 LGHNA and CDR2 YNFKEQ. The CDR3 is 17 amino acids. Losses at the gene ends were 1 base for V and 0 bases for J; bases not matched to a gene: 3.

The rearrangement uses TRBV6-4 and TRBJ2-1; D possibly corresponds to TRBD1 (7 bases). The germline V gene encodes CDR1 MRHNA and CDR2 SNTAGT. V was clipped by 4 bases and J by 8 bases, with 15 bases between them. This CDR3 region has 14 residues. The CDR3 nucleotides are TGTGCCAGCAGTGTCAGACAGGGAGGTGATGAGCAGTTCTTC. Its translation is CASSVRQGGDEQFF.

V is TRBV11-2 and J is TRBJ2-1; D remains ambiguous. Germline V lookup: CDR1 SGHAT, CDR2 FQNNGV. The CDR3 is 15 amino acids. V lost 2 bases and J 6 bases, leaving 14 bases between the germline ends. The CDR3 DNA follows: TGTGCCAGCAGCTTATTTCGCGGACGCTTCAATGAGCAGTTCTTC. Its translation: CASSLFRGRFNEQFF. Together with reference TRBV11-2 and TRBJ2-1, the CDR3 gives the full variable domain: EAGVAQSPRYKIIEKRQSVAFWCNPISGHATLYWYQQILGQGPKLLIQFQNNGVVDDSQLPKDRFSAERLKGVDSTLKIQPAKLEDSAVYLCASSLFRGRFNEQFFGPGTRLTVL.

The chain links TRBV2 to TRBJ2-3; 14 bases are a match to TRBD2. The J segment lost 5 bases and the V segment lost 7 bases, leaving 14 bases of the junction unmatched. The CDR3 runs to 18 residues. The germline V gene has CDR1 SNHLY and CDR2 FYNNEI. Here the CDR3 reads CASTTYGTSGSHGDTQYF. The DNA for the CDR3 is TGTGCCAGCACTACTTATGGGACTAGCGGGAGTCACGGAGATACGCAGTATTTT.

CDR3 protein: CASSYGVGAYEQYF. The CDR3 nucleotides read TGTGCCAGCAGCTATGGGGTGGGGGCCTACGAGCAGTACTTC. This chain joins TRBV7-3 and TRBJ2-7; either TRBD1 or TRBD2 may fit D (5 bases each). The V and J ends lost 4 bases and 2 bases respectively, with 12 bases between them. The CDR3 is 14 amino acids. The V gene's germline CDR1 is SGHTA and CDR2 FQGTGA.

The chain uses TRBV21-1 and TRBJ1-1. TRBV21-1 is designated a pseudogene. The CDR3 has 12 amino acids. The CDR3 nucleotides read TGTGCCAGCAGCAATCTGGGCACTGAAGCTTTCTTT. Amino acid sequence: CASSNLGTEAFF.

V gene TRBV19 combines with J gene TRBJ1-1, with D perhaps TRBD1 (5 bases). CDR1 is LNHDA and CDR2 is SQIVND in the germline V gene (reference sequence). V was cut by 5 bases and J by 2 bases, with 9 bases left in between. The CDR3 extends over 13 amino acids. The CDR3 sequence: CASSDRANTEAFF. The CDR3 nucleotides read TGTGCCAGTAGTGACAGAGCCAACACTGAAGCTTTCTTT. Full variable domain (remainder filled in from reference TRBV19 and TRBJ1-1): DGGITQSPKYLFRKEGQNVTLSCEQNLNHDAMYWYRQDPGQGLRLIYYSQIVNDFQKGDIAEGYSVSREKKESFPLTVTSAQKNPTAFYLCASSDRANTEAFFGQGTRLTVV.

Only one count was recorded for this clone. This chain connects TRBV11-2 to TRBJ2-5, with D perhaps TRBD1 (5 bases). V was cut by 5 bases and J by 5 bases, with 18 bases left in between. Looked up from germline, CDR1 is SGHAT and CDR2 is FQNNGV. The CDR3 consists of 15 residues. The CDR3 sequence is CASSPRQSGQETQYF. The CDR3 DNA reads as TGTGCCAGCAGCCCCCGACAGTCCGGTCAGGAGACCCAGTACTTC.

This chain links TRBV5-1 with TRBJ2-5; D is possibly TRBD1 (5 bases). The CDR3 length is 17 residues. V gave up 0 bases and J gave up 2 bases, with 17 bases separating them. Germline assignment: CDR1 SGHRS and CDR2 YFSETQ. CDR3 coding DNA: TGCGCCAGCAGCTTGGCCACAGGAATCCCCGCTCAAGAGACCCAGTACTTC. This sequence encodes CASSLATGIPAQETQYF.

The V gene is TRBV29-1, the J gene TRBJ1-1; D unresolved. This CDR3 spans 13 amino acids. V was shortened by 6 bases and J by 1 base, with 12 bases between the two germline ends. Germline CDR1 reads SQVTM; CDR2 reads ANQGSEA. The CDR3 region has the DNA TGCAGCGTCCCAGGAGTGGGGAACACTGAAGCTTTCTTT. It yields the protein CSVPGVGNTEAFF.

This chain joins TRBV19 and TRBJ1-1; 8 bases are shared with TRBD1. V was clipped by 3 bases and J by 5 bases; unmatched bases: 5. The V gene's germline CDR1 is LNHDA and CDR2 SQIVND (reference sequence). CDR3 length: 14 amino acids. The CDR3 DNA sequence: TGTGCCAGTAGTATTTACAGGGGGAAGACTGAAGCTTTCTTT. It codes for CASSIYRGKTEAFF. The full variable domain, completed using reference TRBV19 and TRBJ1-1, is DGGITQSPKYLFRKEGQNVTLSCEQNLNHDAMYWYRQDPGQGLRLIYYSQIVNDFQKGDIAEGYSVSREKKESFPLTVTSAQKNPTAFYLCASSIYRGKTEAFFGQGTRLTVV.